This T cell receptor (beta chain) was captured by sequencing in a study of blood T cell repertoires in COVID-19. The protocol was immunoSEQ multiplex PCR, while the TCRdb copy is restricted to in-frame clones and leaves out a portion. The sample comprises some 89,000 clones, approximately 79% of which are singletons, and 10% to 12% rests with the top ten. CDR1 and CDR2 from the germline V gene are MNHEY and SVGAGI. Trimming stripped 6 bases from V and 1 base from J, with 15 bases between. This CDR3 contains 15 residues. The chain joins TRBV6-5 to TRBJ1-2; D might be TRBD1 (6 bases). This clonotype was obtained from a man aged 70 or older with acute or convalescent COVID-19. The sequenced sample consisted of peripheral blood. Here the CDR3 reads CASSPGGANNYGYTF. CDR3 DNA: TGTGCCAGCAGCCCCGGGGGGGCGAATAACTATGGCTACACCTTC.